These 14 T cell receptor beta chains originate from one sample sequenced in a study of early T cells in non-severe SARS-CoV-2 infection. TCRdb reanalysed the 5' RACE reads using MiXCR and keeps one entry per CDR3 protein. The sample lists about 36,000 distinct CDR3 sequences, roughly 4% occurring once. The sequenced sample was whole blood. These receptors were taken from an adult who was a healthcare worker with PCR-confirmed SARS-CoV-2 infection or an uninfected control (not recorded which).

In its sample, this clonotype was seen many times. The chain links TRBV18 to TRBJ2-7, with D maybe TRBD2 (5 bases). The germline gives CDR1 KGHSH, CDR2 LQKENI. Trimming left V 0 bases short and J 3 bases short, with 9 bases between. The CDR3 has 14 amino acids. The CDR3 sequence is CASSPPTSLYEQYV. CDR3 sequence (DNA): TGTGCCAGCTCACCACCTACTAGTCTCTACGAGCAGTACGTC.

This clonotype was counted many times. This chain connects TRBV4-1 to TRBJ2-1; D is ambiguous. Germline CDR1 reads MGHRA; CDR2 reads YSYEKL. V dropped 4 bases and J dropped 5 bases, with 12 bases sitting between them. The CDR3 covers 14 residues. This chain's CDR3 is CASSPQAQDNEQFF. The DNA for the CDR3 is TGCGCCAGCAGCCCTCAGGCCCAAGACAATGAGCAGTTCTTC.

In its sample, this clonotype was seen many times. A read error may account for a junction end that differs from germline. The chain couples TRBV3-1 to TRBJ2-7, with D perhaps given as TRBD1 or TRBD2 (5 bases each). The CDR3 extends over 15 amino acids. The germline CDR1 and CDR2 sequences are LGHDT and YNNKEL (reference sequence). As DNA, the CDR3 is TGTGCCAGCAGCCAACATGAGGGGCGCTCCTCCGAGCAGTACTTC. Its translation: CASSQHEGRSSEQYF.

This clonotype has at least ten counts. The chain has TRBV19 and TRBJ1-4, with D perhaps matching TRBD1 (6 bases). The CDR3 has 12 amino acids. The V and J ends lost 9 bases and 7 bases respectively, with 12 bases between them. CDR1 is LNHDA and CDR2 is SQIVND in the germline V gene (reference sequence). In DNA form, the CDR3 reads TGTGCCAGCACAGGGTCCACTGAAAAACTGTTTTTT. This gives the protein CASTGSTEKLFF.

At least ten counts were recorded for this clonotype. The genes are TRBV10-3 and TRBJ2-7; 8 bases match TRBD1. CDR1 and CDR2 (germline): ENHRY, SYGVKD. This CDR3 comprises 18 residues. V dropped 6 bases and J dropped 0; count of bases not matched to a gene: 16. The CDR3, as DNA: TGTGCCATCAGGGCTGGGACAGGCCGAGTCGGGTCCTCCTACGAGCAGTACTTC. Protein sequence: CAIRAGTGRVGSSYEQYF.

The table lists this clonotype with a few counts. The genes are TRBV7-6 and TRBJ2-1; 12 nucleotides match TRBD2. This CDR3 comprises 16 residues. CDR1 SGHVS and CDR2 FNYEAQ come from the germline V gene. J lost 4 bases, V lost 5 bases, and 6 bases had no gene match. DNA of the CDR3: TGTGCCAGCAGCGCCCGACTAGCGGGAGCTTACAATGAGCAGTTCTTC. This sequence encodes CASSARLAGAYNEQFF. The variable domain in full, with the rest retrieved from reference TRBV7-6 and TRBJ2-1, is GAGVSQSPRYKVTKRGQDVALRCDPISGHVSLYWYRQALGQGPEFLTYFNYEAQQDKSGLPNDRFSAERPEGSISTLTIQRTEQRDSAMYRCASSARLAGAYNEQFFGPGTRLTVL.

Ten or more counts support this clonotype. The chain couples TRBV7-6 to TRBJ2-3; D may match TRBD1 or TRBD2 (5 bases each). The germline CDR1 and CDR2 sequences are SGHVS and FNYEAQ. The length of the CDR3 is 14 residues. Trimming took off 4 bases at V and 6 bases at J, with 14 bases between the two ends. In DNA, the CDR3 is TGTGCCAGCAGCTCCTTTGGGGGAGCGGATACGCAGTATTTT. It translates to CASSSFGGADTQYF.

This clonotype turned up a few times. The genes are TRBV28 and TRBJ2-1, with TRBD1 identical over 7 bases. CDR1 and CDR2 from the germline V gene are MDHEN and SYDVKM. Trimming removed 6 bases from V and 2 bases from J; junction bases left unmatched: 7. There are 15 residues in the CDR3. CDR3 DNA sequence: TGTGCCAGCAGCCCTCCCGGGACAGCCTACAATGAGCAGTTCTTC. It yields the protein CASSPPGTAYNEQFF.

This clonotype has a count of ten or more. V and J are TRBV18 and TRBJ1-4; TRBD1 is a possible D gene (5 bases). Trimming took off 6 bases at V and 0 bases at J, with 11 bases between the two ends. Germline V gene lookup returns CDR1 KGHSH and CDR2 LQKENI. The CDR3 is made up of 15 amino acids. The CDR3 protein is CASSHGQTTNEKLFF. CDR3 nucleotides: TGTGCCAGCTCCCACGGACAAACAACTAATGAAAAACTGTTTTTT.

This clonotype was found many times. A junction end diverges from the germline sequence, so it may reflect a read error. The V call is TRBV29-1, the J call TRBJ2-1, with TRBD2 matching 9 bases. From germline, CDR1 is SQVTM and CDR2 ANQGSEA. CDR3 length: 17 amino acids. CDR3 DNA sequence: TGCAGCGTTCAAGACACTAGCGGGTTGGCTCAGTACAATGAGCAGTTCTTC. Its translation: CSVQDTSGLAQYNEQFF.

This clonotype showed up many times. The chain recombines TRBV5-4 with TRBJ2-1; D is undetermined. The CDR3 extends over 13 amino acids. The V end lost 4 bases, the J end lost 5 bases, and 10 bases lay between the germline ends. CDR1 is SGHNT, CDR2 YYREEE, per germline (reference sequence). The CDR3 DNA reads TGTGCCAGCAGCGCACGAGCAGACAATGAGCAGTTCTTC. Protein sequence: CASSARADNEQFF.

This clonotype was seen more than once but under ten times. The chain is built from TRBV6-2 or TRBV6-3 and TRBJ2-7; a weak D match, TRBD1 (6 bases). Trimming removed 1 base at V and 10 bases at J, with 8 bases between. Germline lookup yields CDR1 MNHEY and CDR2 SVGEGT. The CDR3 covers 11 residues. The DNA for the CDR3 is TGTGCCAGCAGTTACTTGGGGGCTCAGTACTTC. Amino acid sequence: CASSYLGAQYF.

This clonotype was detected many times. The gene calls are TRBV6-2 or TRBV6-3 and TRBJ1-1; TRBD1 matches at 9 bases. The CDR3 totals 17 residues. The ends lost 2 bases at V and 4 bases at J; junction bases unmatched: 11. CDR1 is MNHEY and CDR2 is SVGEGT in the germline V gene. The CDR3 loop reads CASSYPQNRGQGTEAFF. CDR3 DNA: TGTGCCAGCAGTTACCCCCAAAACAGGGGGCAGGGCACTGAAGCTTTCTTT.

This clonotype was seen ten or more times. This chain connects TRBV7-2 to TRBJ1-5; D call uncertain. Trimming removed 1 base from V and 0 bases from J, with 22 bases in between. The CDR3 is 20 amino acids. From germline, CDR1 is SGHTA and CDR2 FQGNSA. This CDR3 reads CASSLGRVWRKAASNQPQHF. The CDR3 region has the DNA TGTGCCAGCAGCTTAGGGCGCGTCTGGCGCAAGGCAGCTAGCAATCAGCCCCAGCATTTT.